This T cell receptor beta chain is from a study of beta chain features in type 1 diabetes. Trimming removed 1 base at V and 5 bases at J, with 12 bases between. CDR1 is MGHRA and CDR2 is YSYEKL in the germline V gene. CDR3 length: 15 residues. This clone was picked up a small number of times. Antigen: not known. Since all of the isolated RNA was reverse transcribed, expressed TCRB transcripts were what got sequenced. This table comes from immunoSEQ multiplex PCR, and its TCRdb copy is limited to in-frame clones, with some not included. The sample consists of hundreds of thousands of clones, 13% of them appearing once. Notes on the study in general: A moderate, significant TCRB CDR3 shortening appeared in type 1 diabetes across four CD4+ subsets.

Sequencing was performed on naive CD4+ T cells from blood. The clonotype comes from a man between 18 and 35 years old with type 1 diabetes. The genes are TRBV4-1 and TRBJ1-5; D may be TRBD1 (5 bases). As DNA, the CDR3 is TGCGCCAGCAGCCAAGGGGGGGGAACATATCAGCCCCAGCATTTT. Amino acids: CASSQGGGTYQPQHF.